The 10 T cell receptor beta chains below all came from one sample that was sequenced in a study of control samples from healthy donors and cancer patients. Sequencing used immunoSEQ multiplex PCR; TCRdb keeps in-frame clones, though not all of them. The sample holds roughly 150,000 clones, around nine tenths seen once. The sequenced sample consisted of blood. The receptor source for this set is a woman aged 30 to 39 in good health.

Of note for this clone: The junction differs from germline at one of its ends, possibly a read error. The V and J genes are TRBV7-9 and TRBJ1-4; D gene uncertain. The V gene's germline CDR1 is SEHNR and CDR2 FQNEAQ (reference sequence). The CDR3 covers 12 residues. The DNA of the CDR3 is TGTGCCAGCAGTTTAGGGAGTGAAAAACTGTTTTTT. Translation gives CASSLGSEKLFF.

The chain employs TRBV12-5 and TRBJ2-1; TRBD1 aligns across 8 bases. Germline lookup yields CDR1 LGHNT and CDR2 FRNRAP. This CDR3 region has 13 residues. Trimming took 7 bases from V and 8 from J; bases not matched to a gene: 7. The CDR3 DNA is TGTGCTAGTGACAGGGGGATATTTCATGAGCAGTTCTTC. Its protein is CASDRGIFHEQFF.

This chain uses TRBV27 with TRBJ2-2; TRBD1 aligns across 9 bases. The CDR3 totals 16 residues. Per the germline V gene, CDR1 is MNHEY and CDR2 is SMNVEV (reference sequence). The V and J ends lost 4 bases and 6 bases, in that order; junction bases with no gene match: 9. CDR3 coding DNA: TGTGCCAGCAGTTCCCCCGGGACAGGGTCGGCCGGGGAGCTGTTTTTT. Translation: CASSSPGTGSAGELFF.

V gene TRBV5-6 combines with J gene TRBJ2-3; possible D gene TRBD2, 5 bases. The CDR3 has 16 residues. V was shortened by 0 bases and J by 2 bases, with 13 bases between the two germline ends. Per germline, CDR1 SGHDT and CDR2 YYEEEE. Here the CDR3 DNA reads TGTGCCAGCAGCTTGGGGGCGGGTCTCCCCACAGATACGCAGTATTTT. Its protein is CASSLGAGLPTDTQYF.

This clone was counted once. The chain is built from TRBV6-1 and TRBJ2-1; TRBD2 matches at 9 bases. The V gene end was trimmed by 4 bases and the J gene end by 12 bases; junction bases not matched to a gene: 7. Per germline, CDR1 MNHNS and CDR2 SASEGT. The CDR3 extends over 13 amino acids. Written as DNA, the CDR3 is TGTGCCAGCAGTGCCGTGACTAGCGGCCGGCAGTTCTTC. Translating gives CASSAVTSGRQFF.

The V and J genes are TRBV4-1 and TRBJ1-3; 7 bases are a match to TRBD1. The CDR3 sequence is 15 residues long. V shed 1 base, J shed 2 bases, and the junction held 2 bases outside the gene matches. The germline gives CDR1 MGHRA, CDR2 YSYEKL. The CDR3 nucleotides are TGCGCCAGCAGCCAAGGGGACAGTCCTGGAAACACCATATATTTT. Translating it yields CASSQGDSPGNTIYF.

The V and J genes are TRBV5-4 and TRBJ2-1, with D possibly being TRBD2 (6 bases). Trimming stripped 4 bases from V and 0 bases from J, with 17 bases between. The length of the CDR3 is 17 residues. Germline CDR1 is SGHNT and CDR2 is YYREEE (reference sequence). The CDR3 DNA is TGTGCCAGCAGCGCGCCCGGCCACGGGAGCTCCTACAATGAGCAGTTCTTC. Translation: CASSAPGHGSSYNEQFF.

This chain links TRBV5-6 with TRBJ1-1; D possibly corresponds to TRBD1 (5 bases). CDR1 and CDR2 (germline): SGHDT, YYEEEE. The CDR3 sequence is 14 residues long. V dropped 0 bases and J dropped 3 bases, with 9 bases sitting between them. CDR3 sequence reads: CASSLATRDTEAFF. The CDR3, as DNA: TGTGCCAGCAGCTTGGCCACCAGGGACACTGAAGCTTTCTTT.

The V gene is TRBV2, the J gene TRBJ2-7; tentatively, D is TRBD1 or TRBD2 (5 bases each). CDR1 is SNHLY, CDR2 FYNNEI, per germline. This CDR3 contains 12 residues. V was pared by 5 bases and J by 4 bases, with 9 bases between. The chain's CDR3 is CASSRGQYEQYF. CDR3 nucleotide sequence: TGTGCCAGCAGTCGGGGCCAATACGAGCAGTACTTC.

V usage is TRBV7-9 and J usage is TRBJ2-5; 8 positions match TRBD2. The trim removed 5 bases at V and 4 bases at J, leaving 12 bases unmatched. There are 16 residues in the CDR3. Germline lookup yields CDR1 SEHNR and CDR2 FQNEAQ (reference sequence). The CDR3 DNA sequence: TGTGCCAGCAGCCTTCTGCGGGAGGTAAACCGAGAGACCCAGTACTTC. Amino acids: CASSLLREVNRETQYF. The whole variable domain, remainder taken from reference TRBV7-9 and TRBJ2-5, is DTGVSQNPRHKITKRGQNVTFRCDPISEHNRLYWYRQTLGQGPEFLTYFQNEAQLEKSRLLSDRFSAERPKGSFSTLEIQRTEQGDSAMYLCASSLLREVNRETQYFGPGTRLLVL.